A selection of T cell receptor beta chains follows, all from one sample in a study. TCRdb redid the calling of the RT-PCR reads with MiXCR, one entry per CDR3 protein. The profile shows 550,000 to 750,000 distinct CDR3 sequences, over 12% of them singletons. Input material: memory CD4+ T cells from blood. Receptor source: a female donor in good health, serving as a healthy control. CDR3s include the opening cysteine and the closing phenylalanine or tryptophan. Each record gives: CDR3 protein, CDR3 DNA, J gene, V gene, clone size, D gene, CDR3 length. The D gene is left open where the match is weak. Clone size appears in some rows only: once, few, many, or a class for an expanded clone.

CDR3aa: CASSGGLTGYQETQYF
CDR3nt: TGTGCCAGCAGCGGGGGACTGACGGGGTACCAAGAGACCCAGTACTTC
j_gene: TRBJ2-5
v_gene: TRBV9
abundance: few
d_gene: -
len: 16

CDR3aa: CASSPTPRYTQYF
CDR3nt: TGTGCCAGCAGCCCGACTCCGCGATATACGCAGTATTTT
j_gene: TRBJ2-3
v_gene: TRBV7-8
abundance: -
d_gene: -
len: 13

CDR3aa: CASSLEGSGRAETQYF
CDR3nt: TGTGCCAGCAGCTTAGAGGGTAGCGGGAGAGCGGAGACCCAGTACTTC
j_gene: TRBJ2-5
v_gene: TRBV7-2
abundance: -
d_gene: TRBD2
len: 16

CDR3aa: CASSLEGRATAFF
CDR3nt: TGTGCCAGCAGCTTAGAAGGCAGAGCCACGGCTTTCTTT
j_gene: TRBJ1-1
v_gene: TRBV7-8
abundance: -
d_gene: -
len: 13

CDR3aa: CSTQVNEQFF
CDR3nt: TGCAGCACACAGGTCAATGAGCAGTTCTTC
j_gene: TRBJ2-1
v_gene: TRBV29-1
abundance: many
d_gene: -
len: 10

CDR3aa: CASSLRTSEDYEQYF
CDR3nt: TGTGCCAGCAGCCTCCGGACTAGCGAGGACTACGAGCAGTACTTC
j_gene: TRBJ2-7
v_gene: TRBV9
abundance: -
d_gene: TRBD2
len: 15

CDR3aa: CASSLISQVMNTEAFF
CDR3nt: TGCGCCAGCAGCTTGATATCCCAGGTCATGAACACTGAAGCTTTCTTT
j_gene: TRBJ1-1
v_gene: TRBV5-1
abundance: few
d_gene: -
len: 16

CDR3aa: CASSRQYQETQYF
CDR3nt: TGCGCCAGCAGCCGACAGTACCAAGAGACCCAGTACTTC
j_gene: TRBJ2-5
v_gene: TRBV7-2
abundance: many
d_gene: -
len: 13

CDR3aa: CASRDLPPTDTQYF
CDR3nt: TGCGCCAGCAGGGATTTGCCCCCCACAGATACGCAGTATTTT
j_gene: TRBJ2-3
v_gene: TRBV5-1
abundance: few
d_gene: -
len: 14

CDR3aa: CASSFTSPRAGLFF
CDR3nt: TGTGCCAGCAGCTTCACCTCGCCGAGGGCGGGGCTGTTTTTT
j_gene: TRBJ2-2
v_gene: TRBV7-9
abundance: -
d_gene: -
len: 14

CDR3aa: CASSLSGASGTGELFF
CDR3nt: TGTGCCAGCAGCTTGAGTGGGGCGTCGGGGACCGGGGAGCTGTTTTTT
j_gene: TRBJ2-2
v_gene: TRBV5-5
abundance: -
d_gene: -
len: 16

CDR3aa: CASSERSRNTEAFF
CDR3nt: TGTGCCAGCAGTGAAAGGTCCCGGAACACTGAAGCTTTCTTT
j_gene: TRBJ1-1
v_gene: TRBV6-1
abundance: -
d_gene: -
len: 14

CDR3aa: CASSEQGWGEQYF
CDR3nt: TGTGCCAGCAGTGAACAGGGATGGGGCGAGCAGTACTTC
j_gene: TRBJ2-7
v_gene: TRBV2
abundance: once
d_gene: -
len: 13

CDR3aa: CASSSIYEQYF
CDR3nt: TGTGCCAGCAGCTCAATCTACGAGCAGTACTTC
j_gene: TRBJ2-7
v_gene: TRBV7-2
abundance: many
d_gene: -
len: 11

CDR3aa: CSARRAGEHTEAFF
CDR3nt: TGCAGTGCTAGACGGGCAGGAGAACACACTGAAGCTTTCTTT
j_gene: TRBJ1-1
v_gene: TRBV20-1
abundance: -
d_gene: -
len: 14

CDR3aa: CASSLTGTSVREQFF
CDR3nt: TGTGCCAGCAGTTTGACCGGGACTAGCGTACGTGAGCAGTTCTTC
j_gene: TRBJ2-1
v_gene: TRBV2
abundance: few
d_gene: TRBD2
len: 15

CDR3aa: CATPQGLAEAFF
CDR3nt: TGCGCCACCCCCCAGGGTCTGGCTGAAGCTTTCTTT
j_gene: TRBJ1-1
v_gene: TRBV5-1
abundance: -
d_gene: -
len: 12

CDR3aa: CASSLGSLWETQYF
CDR3nt: TGTGCCAGCAGCCTCGGAAGCTTGTGGGAGACCCAGTACTTC
j_gene: TRBJ2-5
v_gene: TRBV11-2
abundance: few
d_gene: -
len: 14

CDR3aa: CASSLAEGGTGELFF
CDR3nt: TGTGCCAGCAGCTTAGCCGAGGGGGGCACCGGGGAGCTGTTTTTT
j_gene: TRBJ2-2
v_gene: TRBV3-1
abundance: few
d_gene: -
len: 15

CDR3aa: CASSLSGAPQHF
CDR3nt: TGTGCCAGCAGCTTATCGGGGGCTCCCCAGCATTTT
j_gene: TRBJ1-5
v_gene: TRBV7-2
abundance: few
d_gene: -
len: 12

CDR3aa: CASSFIGELNTEAFF
CDR3nt: TGTGCCAGCAGCTTTATCGGAGAGTTGAACACTGAAGCTTTCTTT
j_gene: TRBJ1-1
v_gene: TRBV11-2
abundance: few
d_gene: -
len: 15

CDR3aa: CASSFGGSGGYNEQFF
CDR3nt: TGTGCCAGCAGCTTTGGCGGGAGCGGGGGATACAATGAGCAGTTCTTC
j_gene: TRBJ2-1
v_gene: TRBV7-6
abundance: many
d_gene: TRBD2
len: 16

CDR3aa: CASSLTFSRGRDYGYTF
CDR3nt: TGTGCCAGCAGTTTAACCTTCTCTCGGGGCAGGGATTATGGCTACACCTTC
j_gene: TRBJ1-2
v_gene: TRBV27
abundance: many
d_gene: -
len: 17

CDR3aa: CASSLQGQHEQYF
CDR3nt: TGTGCCAGCAGCTTACAGGGTCAGCACGAGCAGTACTTC
j_gene: TRBJ2-7
v_gene: TRBV13
abundance: -
d_gene: -
len: 13

CDR3aa: CASSSRTSGRALGTDTQYF
CDR3nt: TGTGCCAGCAGCTCCCGGACTAGCGGGAGGGCCTTGGGCACAGATACGCAGTATTTT
j_gene: TRBJ2-3
v_gene: TRBV7-8
abundance: -
d_gene: TRBD2
len: 19

CDR3aa: CSARTRGGRPWEQYF
CDR3nt: TGCAGTGCTAGGACTCGGGGCGGGAGGCCGTGGGAGCAGTACTTC
j_gene: TRBJ2-7
v_gene: TRBV20-1
abundance: few
d_gene: TRBD2
len: 15

CDR3aa: CASSRLGGLTYSNQPQHF
CDR3nt: TGTGCCAGCAGTCGACTTGGGGGACTCACATATAGCAATCAGCCCCAGCATTTT
j_gene: TRBJ1-5
v_gene: TRBV12-3/TRBV12-4
abundance: many
d_gene: -
len: 18

CDR3aa: CAIKGGGGGTGELFF
CDR3nt: TGTGCCATCAAGGGCGGAGGGGGAGGTACCGGGGAGCTGTTTTTT
j_gene: TRBJ2-2
v_gene: TRBV10-3
abundance: -
d_gene: -
len: 15

CDR3aa: CSARVGTDTQYF
CDR3nt: TGCAGTGCTAGAGTAGGGACGGATACGCAGTATTTT
j_gene: TRBJ2-3
v_gene: TRBV20-1
abundance: many
d_gene: -
len: 12

CDR3aa: CASSAQPDSNQPQHF
CDR3nt: TGTGCCAGCAGCGCTCAGCCAGATAGCAATCAGCCCCAGCATTTT
j_gene: TRBJ1-5
v_gene: TRBV9
abundance: -
d_gene: -
len: 15

CDR3aa: CASSQAGTGREKLFF
CDR3nt: TGCGCCAGCAGCCAAGCCGGGACAGGGCGAGAAAAACTGTTTTTT
j_gene: TRBJ1-4
v_gene: TRBV4-1
abundance: few
d_gene: TRBD1
len: 15

CDR3aa: CASGRQTNEKLFF
CDR3nt: TGTGCCAGCGGAAGGCAAACTAATGAAAAACTGTTTTTT
j_gene: TRBJ1-4
v_gene: TRBV6-5
abundance: -
d_gene: -
len: 13

CDR3aa: CASGVREDTQYF
CDR3nt: TGTGCTAGTGGGGTCCGGGAAGATACGCAGTATTTT
j_gene: TRBJ2-3
v_gene: TRBV12-5
abundance: -
d_gene: -
len: 12

CDR3aa: CSAPWTGQETQYF
CDR3nt: TGCAGTGCTCCATGGACAGGGCAAGAGACCCAGTACTTC
j_gene: TRBJ2-5
v_gene: TRBV20-1
abundance: -
d_gene: TRBD1
len: 13

CDR3aa: CASGRNQPQHF
CDR3nt: TGTGCCAGCGGCCGAAATCAGCCCCAGCATTTT
j_gene: TRBJ1-5
v_gene: TRBV2
abundance: -
d_gene: -
len: 11

CDR3aa: CASSQMHSTTDTQYF
CDR3nt: TGTGCCAGCAGCCAGATGCACAGTACCACAGATACGCAGTATTTT
j_gene: TRBJ2-3
v_gene: TRBV3-1
abundance: few
d_gene: -
len: 15

CDR3aa: CSVESQVPPYEQYF
CDR3nt: TGCAGCGTTGAAAGCCAGGTCCCCCCCTACGAGCAGTACTTC
j_gene: TRBJ2-7
v_gene: TRBV29-1
abundance: many
d_gene: -
len: 14

CDR3aa: CASSSDRPRTGTGELFF
CDR3nt: TGCGCCAGCAGCTCAGACAGGCCGCGGACGGGCACCGGGGAGCTGTTTTTT
j_gene: TRBJ2-2
v_gene: TRBV5-1
abundance: many
d_gene: -
len: 17

CDR3aa: CSARPWTRGYSTDTQYF
CDR3nt: TGCAGTGCTAGGCCCTGGACTAGAGGTTACAGCACAGATACGCAGTATTTT
j_gene: TRBJ2-3
v_gene: TRBV20-1
abundance: many
d_gene: TRBD2
len: 17

CDR3aa: CATSDPTPHRDSGANVLTF
CDR3nt: TGTGCCACCAGTGATCCCACTCCACACAGGGACTCTGGGGCCAACGTCCTGACTTTC
j_gene: TRBJ2-6
v_gene: TRBV24-1
abundance: -
d_gene: -
len: 19

CDR3aa: CASSLVGIREEKLFF
CDR3nt: TGTGCCAGCAGCTTAGTCGGGATTCGAGAAGAAAAACTGTTTTTT
j_gene: TRBJ1-4
v_gene: TRBV5-6
abundance: -
d_gene: -
len: 15

CDR3aa: CASSLVAGSGSYNEQFF
CDR3nt: TGTGCCAGCAGTTTAGTAGCTGGTTCGGGATCCTACAATGAGCAGTTCTTC
j_gene: TRBJ2-1
v_gene: TRBV12-3/TRBV12-4
abundance: few
d_gene: -
len: 17

CDR3aa: CASSNPYSWQAYEQYF
CDR3nt: TGTGCCAGCAGCAACCCCTATTCTTGGCAAGCCTACGAGCAGTACTTC
j_gene: TRBJ2-7
v_gene: TRBV28
abundance: -
d_gene: -
len: 16

CDR3aa: CASSLTRGRGEYQETQYF
CDR3nt: TGCGCCAGCAGCTTGACTCGAGGTCGGGGGGAATACCAAGAGACCCAGTACTTC
j_gene: TRBJ2-5
v_gene: TRBV5-1
abundance: -
d_gene: TRBD2
len: 18

CDR3aa: CASSLLNEQFF
CDR3nt: TGTGCCAGCAGTTTACTCAATGAGCAGTTCTTC
j_gene: TRBJ2-1
v_gene: TRBV5-1
abundance: many
d_gene: -
len: 11

CDR3aa: CASSLAASGESDTQYF
CDR3nt: TGCGCCAGCAGCTTGGCGGCTAGCGGGGAAAGTGATACGCAGTATTTT
j_gene: TRBJ2-3
v_gene: TRBV5-1
abundance: many
d_gene: TRBD2
len: 16

CDR3aa: CASSLGGQGEQFF
CDR3nt: TGTGCCAGCAGCTTAGGAGGGCAGGGTGAGCAGTTCTTC
j_gene: TRBJ2-1
v_gene: TRBV7-9
abundance: -
d_gene: -
len: 13

CDR3aa: CASTLEGTNNQPQHF
CDR3nt: TGTGCCAGCACCCTAGAGGGGACGAACAATCAGCCCCAGCATTTT
j_gene: TRBJ1-5
v_gene: TRBV7-2
abundance: -
d_gene: -
len: 15

CDR3aa: CASSQERDNINTGELFF
CDR3nt: TGTGCCAGCAGCCAGGAGCGGGACAATATTAACACCGGGGAGCTGTTTTTT
j_gene: TRBJ2-2
v_gene: TRBV4-2
abundance: -
d_gene: -
len: 17

CDR3aa: CASSSWTSGTDTQYF
CDR3nt: TGTGCCAGCAGTTCTTGGACTAGCGGCACAGATACGCAGTATTTT
j_gene: TRBJ2-3
v_gene: TRBV6-2/TRBV6-3
abundance: many
d_gene: TRBD2
len: 15

CDR3aa: CASSPGTGEGYTF
CDR3nt: TGCGCCAGCAGCCCGGGGACAGGAGAAGGCTACACCTTC
j_gene: TRBJ1-2
v_gene: TRBV5-1
abundance: many
d_gene: TRBD1
len: 13

CDR3aa: CASSNGKTVVYEQYF
CDR3nt: TGTGCCAGCAGCAATGGAAAGACAGTCGTCTACGAGCAGTACTTC
j_gene: TRBJ2-7
v_gene: TRBV5-4
abundance: -
d_gene: -
len: 15